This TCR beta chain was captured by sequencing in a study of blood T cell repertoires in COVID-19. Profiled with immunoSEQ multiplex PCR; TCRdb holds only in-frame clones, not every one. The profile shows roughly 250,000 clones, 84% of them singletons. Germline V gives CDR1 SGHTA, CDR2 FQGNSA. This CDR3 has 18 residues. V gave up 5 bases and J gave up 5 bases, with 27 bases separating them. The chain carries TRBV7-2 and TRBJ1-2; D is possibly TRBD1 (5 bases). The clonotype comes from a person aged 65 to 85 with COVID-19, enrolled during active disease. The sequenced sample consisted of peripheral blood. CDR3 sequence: CASSKRGGRGIGGYGYTF. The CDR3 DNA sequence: TGTGCCAGCAGCAAACGGGGTGGCCGGGGGATCGGCGGTTATGGCTACACCTTC.